Presented here are 14 T cell receptor beta chains from one specimen sequenced in a study of post-analysis software for immune sequencing data. Points from the study as a whole: Included in a set of several TRBV segments more frequent in patients than controls were TRBV5-6, TRBV5-1 and TRBV20-1.

Sequencing libraries made from TCR beta cDNA carried unique molecular identifiers. One entry per CDR3 protein, called by TCRdb with MiXCR from the PCR reads. The table includes over 150,000 distinct CDR3 sequences, about 32% detected once. The antigens these receptors bind are not known. The sample comprised blood. Every receptor here comes from a girl aged 10 to 17 with multiple sclerosis.

This clonotype occurred once. The gene calls are TRBV30 and TRBJ2-7; D is uncertain. V was clipped by 5 bases and J by 2 bases, with 22 bases between them. The CDR3 runs to 16 residues. CDR1 and CDR2 (germline): GTSNPN, SVGIG (reference sequence). The CDR3 is CAWLPRLGGRPYEQYF. CDR3 nucleotide sequence: TGTGCCTGGCTTCCTCGCCTAGGCGGACGACCCTACGAGCAGTACTTC. The full variable domain, rest sourced from reference TRBV30 and TRBJ2-7, is SQTIHQWPATLVQPVGSPLSLECTVEGTSNPNLYWYRQAAGRGLQLLFYSVGIGQISSEVPQNLSASRPQDRQFILSSKKLLLSDSGFYLCAWLPRLGGRPYEQYFGPGTRLTVT.

The chain employs TRBV11-2 and TRBJ2-1, with 7 bases aligning to TRBD1. CDR3 length: 14 amino acids. V gave up 5 bases and J gave up 4 bases; unmatched junction bases: 5. CDR1 and CDR2 (germline): SGHAT, FQNNGV. The CDR3 coding sequence is TGTGCCAGCAGCCGACAGGGAACGTACAATGAGCAGTTCTTC. Protein: CASSRQGTYNEQFF.

The chain combines TRBV27 with TRBJ2-7; tentatively, D is TRBD2 (6 bases). This CDR3 contains 15 residues. The ends were cut back, 6 bases at V and 0 bases at J, with 15 bases in the middle. Germline values: CDR1 MNHEY, CDR2 SMNVEV (reference sequence). This CDR3 is CASSYSGGPSYEQYF. The CDR3 DNA is TGTGCCAGCAGCTATAGCGGAGGCCCCTCCTACGAGCAGTACTTC.

With regard to this clonotype: A read error may explain this, as a much larger clone is one base away. The CDR3 DNA reads TGTGCCAGCAGGATCCTAGCGGGAGTAGACGAGCAGTACTTC. Translating it yields CASRILAGVDEQYF. This chain uses TRBV12-3 or TRBV12-4 with TRBJ2-7, with 10 positions matching TRBD2. The CDR3 has 14 amino acids. Trimming took 6 bases from V and 5 from J; bases not matched to a gene: 7.

A word on this clonotype: With a much larger clone just one base away, this may be a read error. This chain connects TRBV29-1 to TRBJ2-7, with 8 bases identical to TRBD2. V was clipped by 3 bases and J by 3 bases; unmatched bases: 4. Germline V gene data show CDR1 as SQVTM and CDR2 as ANQGSEA. The CDR3 spans 13 residues. The CDR3 nucleotides read TGCAGCGTTGACAGCGGGGGCTTCTACGAGCAGTACTTC. Protein: CSVDSGGFYEQYF.

The rearrangement joins TRBV28 to TRBJ2-5; D not certain. The CDR3 is 15 residues long. CDR1 is MDHEN, CDR2 SYDVKM, per germline. V lost 7 bases, J lost 11 bases, and 26 bases lay in between. The CDR3 DNA follows: TGTGCCAGCACTCGCACGGACCCGGAAACCGGTGAGCAGTACTTC. Translating it yields CASTRTDPETGEQYF.

The sample holds one count of this clonotype. A junction boundary mismatches the germline segment, possibly from a read error. This rearrangement joins TRBV14 to TRBJ2-5; TRBD1 matches 8 bases. Germline values: CDR1 SGHDN, CDR2 FVKESK. There are 13 residues in the CDR3. The CDR3 protein is CAGSRQGSETQYF. In DNA form, the CDR3 reads TGTGCCGGCAGCCGACAGGGGTCAGAGACCCAGTACTTC.

This clonotype occurred once. A read error may be the cause here, since a much bigger clone is one base away. This chain links TRBV10-3 with TRBJ2-1, with a tentative D call TRBD2 (5 bases). Germline assignment: CDR1 ENHRY and CDR2 SYGVKD. CDR3 length: 12 residues. The CDR3 is CTISDYTNEQFF. The CDR3 nucleotides are TGTACCATCAGTGACTATACCAATGAGCAGTTCTTC.

The table lists this clonotype with a few counts. In DNA, the CDR3 is TGTGCCAGCAGCCATAAAACAAGGACTAGCGGGCTTCCGTTCTTC. Translation gives CASSHKTRTSGLPFF. V usage is TRBV3-1 and J usage is TRBJ2-1; 11 nucleotides align to TRBD2. Germline values: CDR1 LGHDT, CDR2 YNNKEL (reference sequence). V gave up 3 bases and J gave up 15 bases; unmatched junction bases: 13. This CDR3 region has 15 residues.

The J gene is TRBJ2-3, the V gene TRBV5-1, with 9 bases aligning to TRBD2. V shed 6 bases and J 2 bases; nucleotides not matched to a gene: 10. This CDR3 is built from 16 residues. The germline V gene encodes CDR1 SGHRS and CDR2 YFSETQ. CDR3 residues: CASNPLAGINTDTQYF. The CDR3 DNA sequence: TGCGCCAGCAATCCCCTAGCGGGAATTAACACAGATACGCAGTATTTT.

J is TRBJ2-3 and V is TRBV7-3, with 7 bases that match TRBD2. V shed 5 bases and J 2 bases; nucleotides not matched to a gene: 7. Germline CDR1 reads SGHTA; CDR2 reads FQGTGA. This CDR3 has 15 residues. CDR3 DNA sequence: TGTGCCAGCAGCGTCGGGAGCGGGGTCACAGATACGCAGTATTTT. Amino acids: CASSVGSGVTDTQYF.

This clonotype was counted a few times. The V call is TRBV30, the J call TRBJ2-7; 8 nucleotides align to TRBD1. The CDR3 sequence is 15 residues long. J gave up 2 bases and V 0 bases, and 6 bases lay outside the gene matches. CDR1 GTSNPN and CDR2 SVGIG come from the germline V gene (reference sequence). The CDR3 DNA is TGTGCCTGGAGTGTACGACGGACAGGGCCCTACGAGCAGTACTTC. Its protein is CAWSVRRTGPYEQYF.

This clonotype was observed a few times. The chain is built from TRBV5-6 and TRBJ2-5; possible D gene TRBD1, 6 bases. TRBJ2-7 matches the DNA end more closely, so the J call is doubtful. In germline, CDR1 is SGHDT, CDR2 YYEEEE. This CDR3 comprises 15 residues. The CDR3 DNA sequence: TGTGCCAGCAGCCGGCGACAGGTGGTAGGGAGCGAGCAGTACTTC. Translation: CASSRRQVVGSEQYF.

As concerns this clonotype: A much larger clone lies one base from this, so it may be a read error. This chain joins TRBV5-1 and TRBJ2-1, with a weak D call TRBD2 (6 bases). CDR3 length: 15 residues. Germline assignment: CDR1 SGHRS and CDR2 YFSETQ. The V gene lost 3 bases and the J gene lost 2 bases, with 12 bases spanning the gap. CDR3 DNA: TGCGCCAGCAGCTCGGGCGGGATAACCTACAATGAGCAGTTCTTC. Its protein is CASSSGGITYNEQFF.